The sequence of this T cell receptor (gamma chain) was determined in a study of Vδ1+ human thymocytes. RNA was extracted from the cells and then reverse transcribed. CDR3 amplicons came from multiplex PCR with pooled V-gene forward and constant-region reverse primers. TCRdb reanalysed the multiplex PCR reads with CATT. The repertoire includes some 22,000 gamma-chain clones, roughly an eighth of them detected once, and under 2% sits in the top ten. Alphabeta T cells were depleted, then CD3+ Vdelta1+ Vdelta2- thymocytes were FACS-sorted. Vdelta1+ thymocyte sorts reached between about 97% and 99.6% purity. The CDR3 extends over 15 amino acids. Per germline, CDR1 VENAVY and CDR2 YDSYNSRV. After removal of 5 bases from V and 0 bases from J, the junction contained 6 bases not matched to a gene. In the case of this clone: What it recognizes is unknown.

Study-level findings and limits: In the thymus, TRG and TRD repertoires looked highly polyclonal with Gaussian CDR3 lengths. The authors advised highly purified populations and single-cell validation. Despite high sort purity, about 20% of thymic T cell receptor delta sequences were Vdelta2.

This clonotype was sampled from a child under two years old who had congenital heart surgery. Sequencing was carried out using Vdelta1+ gamma-delta thymocytes from the thymus. Subset here: FACS-sorted CD3+ TCRalphabeta- TCRVdelta1+ TCRVdelta2- thymocytes. The chain links TRGV8 to TRGJP1. This CDR3 reads CATWVPHTTGWFKIF. In DNA form, the CDR3 reads TGTGCCACCTGGGTACCGCATACCACTGGTTGGTTCAAGATATTT.